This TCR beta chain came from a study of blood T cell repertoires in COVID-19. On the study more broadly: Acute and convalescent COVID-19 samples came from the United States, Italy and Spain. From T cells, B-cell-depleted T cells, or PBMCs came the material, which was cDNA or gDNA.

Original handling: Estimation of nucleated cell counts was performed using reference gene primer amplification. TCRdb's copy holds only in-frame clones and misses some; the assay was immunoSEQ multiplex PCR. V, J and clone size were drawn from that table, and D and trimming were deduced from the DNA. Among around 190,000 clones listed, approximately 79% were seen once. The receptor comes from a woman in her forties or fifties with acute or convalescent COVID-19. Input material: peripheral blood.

CDR3 sequence: CASSRTGTALNTF. DNA of the CDR3: TGTGCCAGTAGTAGGACCGGGACAGCCTTAAACACCTTC. This chain links TRBV19 with TRBJ1-2, with 7 bases fitting TRBD1. The J segment lost 12 bases and the V segment lost 4 bases, leaving 11 bases of the junction unmatched. This CDR3 comprises 13 residues. Germline CDR1 and CDR2: LNHDA and SQIVND (reference sequence).